Included here is one T cell receptor beta chain sequence, with context. Its target is unknown. Libraries were prepared by immunoSEQ multiplex PCR; TCRdb keeps only in-frame clonotypes and omits some of them. The sample holds approximately 150,000 clones, roughly 87% seen once. Second doses at about 4 or about 12 weeks were pooled. This entry is derived from a study of T cell responses to AZD1222 COVID-19 vaccine. The germline gives CDR1 SEHNR, CDR2 FQNEAQ (reference sequence). The V end was cut by 0 bases, the J end by 2 bases, with 16 bases between. The CDR3 spans 17 residues. Study results and caveats: Among the donors, most were white British and more were female, and clonal diversity was possibly underestimated.

The rearrangement links TRBV7-9 to TRBJ2-5; the D gene is possibly TRBD1 (6 bases). Sequences were derived from peripheral blood, sampled 28 days after the second AZD1222 dose. This clonotype was obtained from an adult who received the AZD1222 COVID-19 vaccine. The CDR3 bases are TGTGCCAGCAGCTTAGCGCCCTACAGGGCCGATCAAGAGACCCAGTACTTC. Its protein is CASSLAPYRADQETQYF.